Shown below are 4 T cell receptor beta chains from a single sample sequenced in a study of T cells in Graves' hyperthyroidism and ophthalmopathy. Researchers took RNA transcripts and amplified the TCR beta CDR3 regions from them. HTBI primers were used for first-round RT-PCR of the TCR CDR3. TCRdb processed the multiplex PCR reads anew with MiXCR; each CDR3 protein has one entry. The sample holds around 570,000 distinct CDR3 sequences; just under 20% are singletons and the top ten take about 45%. Sequencing was carried out using blood. These receptors originate from a man aged 35 to 55 with Graves' ophthalmopathy.

This clonotype was picked up a small number of times. The chain combines TRBV10-3 with TRBJ2-2; 8 bases fit TRBD1. This CDR3 spans 15 amino acids. Trimming removed 4 bases from V and 5 bases from J; junction bases left unmatched: 6. The germline V gene has CDR1 ENHRY and CDR2 SYGVKD. The CDR3 loop is CAISAGQGITGELFF. CDR3 nucleotides: TGTGCCATCAGTGCCGGACAGGGCATAACCGGGGAGCTGTTTTTT.

This clonotype has at least ten counts. The chain couples TRBV28 to TRBJ2-7; 8 nucleotides agree with TRBD1. Per germline, CDR1 MDHEN and CDR2 SYDVKM. V was clipped by 6 bases and J by 5 bases; unmatched bases: 9. CDR3 length equals 14 residues. The CDR3 spells CASRLSQGAHEQYF. CDR3 coding DNA: TGTGCCAGCAGGCTCTCTCAGGGGGCCCACGAGCAGTACTTC.

This clonotype has a count of ten or more. The chain recombines TRBV2 with TRBJ2-3, with D perhaps TRBD2 (5 bases). The germline CDR1 and CDR2 sequences are SNHLY and FYNNEI. V lost 5 bases and J 2 bases, leaving 17 bases between the germline ends. There are 16 residues in the CDR3. CDR3 in amino acids: CASSQSRDLSTDTQYF. In nucleotides, the CDR3 is TGTGCCAGCAGTCAAAGCCGGGATCTTTCCACAGATACGCAGTATTTT. Variable domain in full (rest from reference TRBV2 and TRBJ2-3): EPEVTQTPSHQVTQMGQEVILRCVPISNHLYFYWYRQILGQKVEFLVSFYNNEISEKSEIFDDQFSVERPDGSNFTLKIRSTKLEDSAMYFCASSQSRDLSTDTQYFGPGTRLTVL.

The chain joins TRBV3-1 to TRBJ2-7; no clear D. Germline V CDR1 and CDR2: LGHDT, YNNKEL (reference sequence). Trimming took off 1 base at V and 3 bases at J, with 7 bases between the two ends. The CDR3 contains 13 residues. As DNA, the CDR3 is TGTGCCAGCAGCCAAGGGGCCATCTACGAGCAGTACTTC. It encodes CASSQGAIYEQYF.